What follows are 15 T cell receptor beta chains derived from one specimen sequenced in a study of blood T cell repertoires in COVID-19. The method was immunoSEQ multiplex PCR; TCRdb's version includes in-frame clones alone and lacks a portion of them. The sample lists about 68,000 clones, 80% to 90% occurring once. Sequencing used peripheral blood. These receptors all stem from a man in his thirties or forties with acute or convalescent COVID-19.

The CDR3 loop reads CASTPRVRGRHYNEQFF. In DNA form, the CDR3 reads TGTGCCAGCACTCCAAGAGTTCGCGGGAGACACTACAATGAGCAGTTCTTC. The chain carries TRBV28 and TRBJ2-1; 7 bases match TRBD2. The CDR3 length is 17 residues. The J segment lost 3 bases and the V segment lost 7 bases, leaving 15 bases of the junction unmatched. CDR1 and CDR2 (germline): MDHEN, SYDVKM.

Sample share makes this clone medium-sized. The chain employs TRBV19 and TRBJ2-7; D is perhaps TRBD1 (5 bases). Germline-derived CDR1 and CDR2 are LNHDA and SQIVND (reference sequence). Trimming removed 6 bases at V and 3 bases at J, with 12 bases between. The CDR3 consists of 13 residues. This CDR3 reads CASSMTVSYEQYF. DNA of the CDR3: TGTGCCAGTAGCATGACAGTCAGCTACGAGCAGTACTTC.

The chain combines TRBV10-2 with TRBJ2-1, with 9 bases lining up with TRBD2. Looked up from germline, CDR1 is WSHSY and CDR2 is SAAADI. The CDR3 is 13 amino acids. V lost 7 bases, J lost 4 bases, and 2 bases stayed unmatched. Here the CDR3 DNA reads TGCGCCAGCACTCTAGCGGGGTACAATGAGCAGTTCTTC. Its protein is CASTLAGYNEQFF.

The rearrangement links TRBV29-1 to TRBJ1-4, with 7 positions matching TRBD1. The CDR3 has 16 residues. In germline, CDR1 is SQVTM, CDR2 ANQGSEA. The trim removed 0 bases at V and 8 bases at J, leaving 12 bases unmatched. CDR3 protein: CSVEDKNRGSREKLFF. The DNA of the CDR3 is TGCAGCGTTGAAGATAAAAACAGGGGTTCGAGGGAAAAACTGTTTTTT.

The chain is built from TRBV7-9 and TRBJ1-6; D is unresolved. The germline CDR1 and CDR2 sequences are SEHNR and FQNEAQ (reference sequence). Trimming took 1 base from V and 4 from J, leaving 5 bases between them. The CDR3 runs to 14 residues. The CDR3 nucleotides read TGTGCCAGCAGCTTAGGGGAGTATAATTCACCCCTCCACTTT. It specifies CASSLGEYNSPLHF.

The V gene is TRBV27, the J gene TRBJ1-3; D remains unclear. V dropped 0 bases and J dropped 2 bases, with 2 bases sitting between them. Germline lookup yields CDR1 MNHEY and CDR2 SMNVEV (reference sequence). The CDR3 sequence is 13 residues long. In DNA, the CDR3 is TGTGCCAGCAGTTTATCCACTGGAAACACCATATATTTT. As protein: CASSLSTGNTIYF.

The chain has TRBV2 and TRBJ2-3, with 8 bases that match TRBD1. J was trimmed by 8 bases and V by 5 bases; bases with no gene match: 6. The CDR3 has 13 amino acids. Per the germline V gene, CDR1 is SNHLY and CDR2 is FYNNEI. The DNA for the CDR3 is TGTGCCAGCAGTTCGGGACAGGCGGGTACGCAGTATTTT. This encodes CASSSGQAGTQYF.

Written as DNA, the CDR3 is TGTGCCAGCAGCTTAGCAGTGAGGGAGCAAGAGACCCAGTACTTC. The encoded protein is CASSLAVREQETQYF. This chain connects TRBV7-6 to TRBJ2-5; tentative D call: TRBD2 (5 bases). The V gene lost 0 bases and the J gene lost 2 bases, with 10 bases spanning the gap. Germline values: CDR1 SGHVS, CDR2 FNYEAQ. The CDR3 is 15 residues long. The full variable domain, in which reference TRBV7-6 and TRBJ2-5 provide the parts outside the CDR3, is GAGVSQSPRYKVTKRGQDVALRCDPISGHVSLYWYRQALGQGPEFLTYFNYEAQQDKSGLPNDRFSAERPEGSISTLTIQRTEQRDSAMYRCASSLAVREQETQYFGPGTRLLVL.

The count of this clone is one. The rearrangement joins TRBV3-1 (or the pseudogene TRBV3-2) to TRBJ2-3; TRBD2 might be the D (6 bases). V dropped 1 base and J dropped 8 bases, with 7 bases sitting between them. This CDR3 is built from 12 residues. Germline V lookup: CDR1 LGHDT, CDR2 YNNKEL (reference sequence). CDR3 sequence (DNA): TGTGCCAGCAGCCAAGTGGGGGGTACGCAGTATTTT. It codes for CASSQVGGTQYF.

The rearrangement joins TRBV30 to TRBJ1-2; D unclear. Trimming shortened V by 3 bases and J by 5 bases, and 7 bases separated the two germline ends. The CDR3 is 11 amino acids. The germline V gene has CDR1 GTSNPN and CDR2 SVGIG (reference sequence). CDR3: CAWRGGYGYTF. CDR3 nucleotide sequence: TGTGCCTGGAGAGGCGGGTATGGCTACACCTTC.

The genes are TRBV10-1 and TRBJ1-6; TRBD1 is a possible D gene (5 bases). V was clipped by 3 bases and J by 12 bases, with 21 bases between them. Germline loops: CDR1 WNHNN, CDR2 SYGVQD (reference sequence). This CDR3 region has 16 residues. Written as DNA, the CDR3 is TGCGCCAGCAGTGACGGCACTCTGGGGCATCGCGAACCCCTCCACTTT. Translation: CASSDGTLGHREPLHF.

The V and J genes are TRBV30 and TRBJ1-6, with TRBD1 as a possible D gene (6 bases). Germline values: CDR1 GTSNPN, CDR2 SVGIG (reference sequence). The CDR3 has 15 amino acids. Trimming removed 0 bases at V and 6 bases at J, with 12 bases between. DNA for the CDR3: TGTGCCTGGAGTGTACAATTAGGGGGTAATTCACCCCTCCACTTT. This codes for CAWSVQLGGNSPLHF.

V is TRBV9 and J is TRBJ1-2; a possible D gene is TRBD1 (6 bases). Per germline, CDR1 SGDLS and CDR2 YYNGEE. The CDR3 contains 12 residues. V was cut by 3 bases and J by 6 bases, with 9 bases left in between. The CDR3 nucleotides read TGTGCCAGCAGCGCTGACAGGCATGGCTACACCTTC. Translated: CASSADRHGYTF.

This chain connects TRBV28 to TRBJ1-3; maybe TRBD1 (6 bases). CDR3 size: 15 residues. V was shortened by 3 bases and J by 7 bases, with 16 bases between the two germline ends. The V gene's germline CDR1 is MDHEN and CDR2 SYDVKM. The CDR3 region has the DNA TGTGCCAGCAGTTTCCGGGACACGAGGGGGAACACCATATATTTT. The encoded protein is CASSFRDTRGNTIYF. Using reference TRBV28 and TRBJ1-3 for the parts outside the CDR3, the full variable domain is DVKVTQSSRYLVKRTGEKVFLECVQDMDHENMFWYRQDPGLGLRLIYFSYDVKMKEKGDIPEGYSVSREKKERFSLILESASTNQTSMYLCASSFRDTRGNTIYFGEGSWLTVV.

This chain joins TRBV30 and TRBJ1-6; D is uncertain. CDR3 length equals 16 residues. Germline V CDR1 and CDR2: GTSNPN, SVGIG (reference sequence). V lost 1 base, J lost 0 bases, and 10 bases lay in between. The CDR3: CAWSDPTSSYNSPLHF. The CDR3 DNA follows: TGTGCCTGGAGTGATCCTACGAGCTCCTATAATTCACCCCTCCACTTT.